This TCR beta chain was sequenced for a study of blood T cells in healthy people across ages. Germline CDR1 and CDR2: MDHEN and SYDVKM. The CDR3 is 11 amino acids. A second about 6 to 12 cycle PCR used barcoded and J-beta primers. TCRdb passed the 5' RACE reads through MiXCR, listing each CDR3 protein once. The table lists over 300,000 distinct CDR3 sequences, 50% to 60% of them singletons. A note on this clonotype: Its specificity is not known. The junction departs from germline at one end; a sequencing error may be responsible.

Study conclusions and caveats: A strong correlation was seen between TCR beta diversity and naive T cell percentage. With age, beta diversity per million T cells declined roughly linearly, significantly by about 40. Estimated diversity, derived from one million T cells, was regarded as an underestimate.

This clonotype was obtained from a man aged 55 to 69 in good health. The chain couples TRBV28 to TRBJ2-7; D is uncertain. The specimen was blood. For the CDR3, the DNA is TGCGCCAGCAGTGAAACCTACGCGCAGTACTTC. The encoded protein is CASSETYAQYF.